This record concerns one T cell receptor beta chain sequence. Authors' data handling: Cell counts per sample came from amplifying reference gene primers. Only in-frame clones appear in the TCRdb table, and some are missing; sequencing was by immunoSEQ multiplex PCR. The D gene and trimming were derived from the DNA, and the V and J assignments and clone size from that table. The repertoire includes more than 95,000 clones, 75% to 90% of them detected once, and 2% to 2.5% sits in the top ten. This entry belongs to a study of blood T cell repertoires in COVID-19. Study-level information: The cDNA or gDNA used as material had been derived from T cells, B-cell-depleted T cells, or PBMCs.

The CDR3 is made up of 16 amino acids. CDR1 is SQVTM and CDR2 is ANQGSEA in the germline V gene. The germline V and J ends were trimmed by 1 base and 3 bases, with 18 bases remaining between them. This clonotype was sampled from a man aged 30 to 45 with acute or convalescent COVID-19. Sequenced input: peripheral blood. The chain employs TRBV29-1 and TRBJ1-1, with D possibly being TRBD1 (6 bases). The DNA of the CDR3 is TGCAGCGTTGAAGCCCCGTCAAGAGGGGGGGACACTGAAGCTTTCTTT. This translates into CSVEAPSRGGDTEAFF.